The TCR beta chain under discussion was sequenced for a study of blood T cell repertoires in COVID-19. Study summary: The United States, Italy and Spain were the sources of the acute and convalescent COVID-19 samples. The analysed material was cDNA or gDNA that came from T cells, B-cell-depleted T cells, or PBMCs.

The authors' processing: Amplification from reference gene primers served as the basis for estimated nucleated cell counts. The data were produced by immunoSEQ multiplex PCR, yet TCRdb's version contains in-frame clones alone and is incomplete. Clone size and V and J calls were adopted from that table, with D and trimming inferred from the DNA. The data show tens of thousands of clones, with 70% to 90% seen just once and 22% held by the top ten. The V and J ends lost 6 bases and 8 bases, in that order; junction bases with no gene match: 15. The CDR3 sequence is 16 residues long. Germline V gene lookup returns CDR1 MNHEY and CDR2 SMNVEV (reference sequence).

The receptor's source is an elderly woman in a cohort sampled during active or convalescent COVID-19. This chain uses TRBV27 with TRBJ2-1; 8 nucleotides agree with TRBD2. The sample was peripheral blood. The CDR3 DNA reads as TGTGCCAGCAGACGTACCGGGACTAGGGGACCGGATGAGCAGTTCTTC. Amino acids: CASRRTGTRGPDEQFF.